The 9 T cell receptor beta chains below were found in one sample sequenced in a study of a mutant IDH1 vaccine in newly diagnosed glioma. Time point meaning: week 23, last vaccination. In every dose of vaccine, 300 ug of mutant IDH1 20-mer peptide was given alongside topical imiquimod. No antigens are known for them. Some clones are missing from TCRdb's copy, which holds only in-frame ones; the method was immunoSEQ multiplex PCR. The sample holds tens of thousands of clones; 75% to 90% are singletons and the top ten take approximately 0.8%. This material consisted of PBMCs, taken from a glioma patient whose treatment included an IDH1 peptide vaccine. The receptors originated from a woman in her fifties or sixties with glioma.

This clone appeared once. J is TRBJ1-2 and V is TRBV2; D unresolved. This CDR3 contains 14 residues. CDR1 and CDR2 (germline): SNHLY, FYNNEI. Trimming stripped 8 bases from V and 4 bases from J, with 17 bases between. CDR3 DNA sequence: TGTGCCAGCTTGCTGGCAGTATTTTTCTATGGCTACACCTTC. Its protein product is CASLLAVFFYGYTF.

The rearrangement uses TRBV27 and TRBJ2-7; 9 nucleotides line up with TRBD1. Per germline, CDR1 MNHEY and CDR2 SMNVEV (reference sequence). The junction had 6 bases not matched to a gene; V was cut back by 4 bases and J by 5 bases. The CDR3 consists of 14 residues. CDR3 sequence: CASSSGTGSHEQYF. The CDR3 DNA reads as TGTGCCAGCAGTTCTGGGACAGGGTCCCACGAGCAGTACTTC.

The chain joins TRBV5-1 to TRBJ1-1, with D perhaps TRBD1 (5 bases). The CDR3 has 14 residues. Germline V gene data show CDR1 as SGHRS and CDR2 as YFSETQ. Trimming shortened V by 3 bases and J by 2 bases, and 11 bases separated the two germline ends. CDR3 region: CASSSIQGNTEAFF. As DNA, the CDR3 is TGCGCCAGCAGCTCGATCCAGGGAAACACTGAAGCTTTCTTT.

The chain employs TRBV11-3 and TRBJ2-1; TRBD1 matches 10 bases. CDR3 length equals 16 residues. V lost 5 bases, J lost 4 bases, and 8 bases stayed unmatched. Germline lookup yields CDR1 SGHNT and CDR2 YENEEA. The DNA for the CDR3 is TGTGCCAGCAGCCCCCTGACAGGGGGCTCTTACAATGAGCAGTTCTTC. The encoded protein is CASSPLTGGSYNEQFF. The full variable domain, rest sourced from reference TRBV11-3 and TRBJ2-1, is EAGVVQSPRYKIIEKKQPVAFWCNPISGHNTLYWYLQNLGQGPELLIRYENEEAVDDSQLPKDRFSAERLKGVDSTLKIQPAELGDSAVYLCASSPLTGGSYNEQFFGPGTRLTVL.

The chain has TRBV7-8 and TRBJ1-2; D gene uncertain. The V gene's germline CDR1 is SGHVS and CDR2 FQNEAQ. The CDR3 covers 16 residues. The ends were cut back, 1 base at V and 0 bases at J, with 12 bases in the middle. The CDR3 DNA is TGTGCCAGCAGCTTAGTAGAGGGTAGAGCTAACTATGGCTACACCTTC. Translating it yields CASSLVEGRANYGYTF.

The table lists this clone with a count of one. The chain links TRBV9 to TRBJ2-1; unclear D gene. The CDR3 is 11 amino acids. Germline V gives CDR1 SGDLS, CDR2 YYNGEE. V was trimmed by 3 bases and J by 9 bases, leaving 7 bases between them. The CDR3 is CASSAGREQFF. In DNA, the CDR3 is TGTGCCAGCAGCGCGGGTCGTGAGCAGTTCTTC.

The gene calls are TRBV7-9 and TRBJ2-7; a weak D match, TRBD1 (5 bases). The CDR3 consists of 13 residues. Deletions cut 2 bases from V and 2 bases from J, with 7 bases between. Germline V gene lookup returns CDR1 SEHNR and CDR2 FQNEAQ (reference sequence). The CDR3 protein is CASSLPGTYEQYF. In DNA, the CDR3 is TGTGCCAGCAGCTTACCAGGGACCTACGAGCAGTACTTC.

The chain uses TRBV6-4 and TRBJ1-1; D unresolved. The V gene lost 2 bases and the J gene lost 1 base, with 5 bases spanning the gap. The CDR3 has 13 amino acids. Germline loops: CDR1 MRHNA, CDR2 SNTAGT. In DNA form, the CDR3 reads TGTGCCAGCAGTGACGGCGCGAACACTGAAGCTTTCTTT. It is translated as CASSDGANTEAFF.

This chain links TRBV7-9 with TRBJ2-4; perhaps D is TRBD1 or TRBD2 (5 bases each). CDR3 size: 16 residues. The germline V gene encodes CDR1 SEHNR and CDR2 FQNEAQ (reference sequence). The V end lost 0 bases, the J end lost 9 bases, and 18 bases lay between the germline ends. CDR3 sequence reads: CASSLARGQGVAIQYF. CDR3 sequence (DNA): TGTGCCAGCAGCTTAGCGAGGGGCCAGGGAGTCGCCATTCAGTACTTC.